Below are 14 T cell receptor beta chains sequenced from a single sample in a study of blood T cell repertoires in COVID-19. The protocol was immunoSEQ multiplex PCR, while the TCRdb copy is restricted to in-frame clones and leaves out a portion. The table shows about 83,000 clones, with approximately 90% occurring only once. The sample consisted of peripheral blood. These receptors were taken from a woman aged 50 to 65 with active or convalescent COVID-19.

The genes are TRBV11-2 and TRBJ1-5; 12 bases are shared with TRBD1. This CDR3 region has 15 residues. Trimming took 4 bases from V and 7 from J; bases not matched to a gene: 5. The germline V gene encodes CDR1 SGHAT and CDR2 FQNNGV. In DNA form, the CDR3 reads TGTGCCAGCAGCTGGGACAGGGGGCAAGGACAGCCCCAGCATTTT. Translating gives CASSWDRGQGQPQHF.

This chain joins TRBV13 and TRBJ2-3, with TRBD1 identical over 9 bases. From germline, CDR1 is PRHDT and CDR2 FYEKMQ (reference sequence). The CDR3 is 17 amino acids. V trimming: 3 bases; J trimming: 3 bases; junction bases outside the gene matches: 10. The DNA of the CDR3 is TGTGCCAGCAGCTTCCCGACAGGGGGGAGGAGGACAGATACGCAGTATTTT. As protein: CASSFPTGGRRTDTQYF.

The chain joins TRBV11-2 to TRBJ1-2; D remains unclear. V shed 5 bases and J shed 8 bases, with 12 bases lying between them. Germline V gives CDR1 SGHAT, CDR2 FQNNGV. The CDR3 is 12 residues long. The chain's CDR3 is CASSPTFGGYTF. CDR3 DNA sequence: TGTGCCAGCAGCCCTACTTTCGGGGGCTACACCTTC.

The J gene is TRBJ2-7, the V gene TRBV6-1; no firm D call. Germline assignment: CDR1 MNHNS and CDR2 SASEGT. The CDR3 length is 12 residues. Trimming removed 3 bases at V and 5 bases at J, with 8 bases between. CDR3 DNA sequence: TGTGCCAGCAGTGAGGTGCGGCACGAGCAGTACTTC. The encoded protein is CASSEVRHEQYF.

The V call is TRBV2, the J call TRBJ2-5; D not certain. Germline CDR1 is SNHLY and CDR2 is FYNNEI. The CDR3 spans 14 residues. The V gene lost 6 bases and the J gene lost 1 base, with 12 bases spanning the gap. For the CDR3, the DNA is TGTGCCAGCAGGGAATTTGTAGCCCAAGAGACCCAGTACTTC. Its translation: CASREFVAQETQYF.

In this sample, this clone turned up once. The chain links TRBV18 to TRBJ1-3; 9 positions match TRBD1. Looked up from germline, CDR1 is KGHSH and CDR2 is LQKENI. V trimming: 3 bases; J trimming: 1 base; junction bases outside the gene matches: 1. CDR3 size: 15 residues. The CDR3 here is CASSPGQGSGNTIYF. The CDR3 nucleotides read TGTGCCAGCTCACCCGGACAGGGGTCTGGAAACACCATATATTTT.

The chain links TRBV12-5 to TRBJ1-5; tentatively, D is TRBD1 (6 bases). The CDR3 has 13 amino acids. The germline V gene has CDR1 LGHNT and CDR2 FRNRAP. Deletions cut 7 bases from V and 1 base from J, with 8 bases between. CDR3 region: CASAGQSNQPQHF. The CDR3 DNA reads TGTGCTAGTGCCGGACAGAGCAATCAGCCCCAGCATTTT.

Only a few counts were recorded for this clone. The chain recombines TRBV4-1 with TRBJ2-1; D gene unclear. The germline V and J ends were trimmed by 0 bases and 9 bases, with 9 bases remaining between them. Germline CDR1 and CDR2: MGHRA and YSYEKL. The length of the CDR3 is 13 residues. The CDR3 loop reads CASSQDRVTEQFF. CDR3 sequence (DNA): TGCGCCAGCAGCCAAGATCGAGTAACTGAGCAGTTCTTC.

V gene TRBV13 combines with J gene TRBJ1-1, with D unresolved. Germline V gene lookup returns CDR1 PRHDT and CDR2 FYEKMQ (reference sequence). Trimming removed 0 bases at V and 8 bases at J, with 7 bases between. The length of the CDR3 is 12 residues. The CDR3: CASSLGPGEAFF. CDR3 coding DNA: TGTGCCAGCAGCTTAGGCCCGGGAGAAGCTTTCTTT.

V is TRBV14 and J is TRBJ2-7; D is undetermined. The CDR3 loop spans 13 amino acids. With 3 bases removed from V and 2 bases from J, the gap between germline ends came to 8 bases. Germline CDR1 and CDR2: SGHDN and FVKESK. CDR3 coding DNA: TGTGCCAGCAGCCATAGCCCCACCTACGAGCAGTACTTC. It encodes CASSHSPTYEQYF.

J is TRBJ1-2 and V is TRBV6-5, with D perhaps matching TRBD1 (5 bases). V lost 8 bases, J lost 7 bases, and 23 bases lay in between. The CDR3 contains 15 residues. Germline values: CDR1 MNHEY, CDR2 SVGAGI. The CDR3: CASRMTDGGLSGYTF. CDR3 nucleotides: TGTGCCAGCCGGATGACCGACGGGGGTCTTTCTGGCTACACCTTC.

This rearrangement joins TRBV3-1 (or the pseudogene TRBV3-2) to TRBJ1-1; maybe TRBD1 (6 bases). The germline V and J ends were trimmed by 0 bases and 1 base, with 18 bases remaining between them. Per the germline V gene, CDR1 is LGHDT and CDR2 is YNNKEL (reference sequence). The CDR3 is 18 amino acids. CDR3 nucleotides: TGTGCCAGCAGCCAAGATATCCAGGGGAAGGGGTCGAACACTGAAGCTTTCTTT. Translation: CASSQDIQGKGSNTEAFF.

V and J are TRBV4-3 and TRBJ1-2; D perhaps matches TRBD1 (6 bases). Germline values: CDR1 LGHNA, CDR2 YSLEER. The CDR3 contains 16 residues. Trimming stripped 0 bases from V and 7 bases from J, with 18 bases between. This CDR3 is CASSQDWAGVDVGYTF. CDR3 DNA: TGCGCCAGCAGCCAAGATTGGGCAGGGGTGGATGTTGGCTACACCTTC.

The rearrangement uses TRBV4-3 and TRBJ1-6; D not resolved. There are 15 residues in the CDR3. V lost 2 bases and J lost 9, with 14 bases in between. Germline CDR1 and CDR2: LGHNA and YSLEER. The CDR3: CASSQSGTVPSPLHF. The CDR3 DNA follows: TGCGCCAGCAGCCAAAGTGGAACAGTGCCTTCACCCCTCCACTTT.